These 18 T cell receptor beta chains were all obtained from the same sample, sequenced in a study of control samples from healthy donors and cancer patients. Generated by immunoSEQ multiplex PCR, the TCRdb table keeps only in-frame clones and is missing some. The sample records 6,000 or so clones, roughly 72% being singletons. Sequencing used formalin-fixed, paraffin-embedded tissue. These receptors came from a male donor with melanoma.

The J gene is TRBJ1-1, the V gene TRBV9; D uncertain. This CDR3 contains 14 residues. CDR1 and CDR2 from the germline V gene are SGDLS and YYNGEE. Trimming left V 0 bases short and J 1 base short, with 7 bases between. Written as DNA, the CDR3 is TGTGCCAGCAGCGTAGTCGCCGGGAACACTGAAGCTTTCTTT. It encodes CASSVVAGNTEAFF.

The CDR3 DNA is TGTGCCAGCAGCCCAGACACTACGGCAAACAATGAGCAGTTCTTC. It encodes CASSPDTTANNEQFF. The V call is TRBV6-6, the J call TRBJ2-1; D uncertain. CDR1 and CDR2 (germline): MNHNY, SVGAGI (reference sequence). The V end was cut by 6 bases, the J end by 5 bases, with 17 bases between. The CDR3 contains 15 residues.

The gene calls are TRBV28 and TRBJ1-6; no clear D gene. CDR3 length: 15 amino acids. Germline V gene data show CDR1 as MDHEN and CDR2 as SYDVKM. With 3 bases removed from V and 6 bases from J, the gap between germline ends came to 12 bases. CDR3 sequence (DNA): TGTGCCAGCAGTTTGTCCGGGCCCTCTAATTCACCCCTCCACTTT. This translates into CASSLSGPSNSPLHF.

The chain recombines TRBV28 with TRBJ2-7, with D maybe TRBD2 (5 bases). Trimming removed 8 bases from V and 0 bases from J, with 11 bases in between. Germline CDR1 is MDHEN and CDR2 is SYDVKM. The CDR3 sequence is 13 residues long. For the CDR3, the DNA is TGTGCCAGCGTGCCCGGGATCTCCTACGAGCAGTACTTC. Translation gives CASVPGISYEQYF.

CDR3 amino acids: CASSFPSANEKLFF. CDR3 DNA sequence: TGTGCCAGCAGTTTCCCGTCGGCTAATGAAAAACTGTTTTTT. J is TRBJ1-4 and V is TRBV28, with no clear D. V lost 3 bases and J lost 3, with 8 bases in between. There are 14 residues in the CDR3. The germline V gene has CDR1 MDHEN and CDR2 SYDVKM.

This chain uses TRBV18 with TRBJ2-7; 7 positions agree with TRBD1. With V trimmed by 5 bases and J by 6 bases, 4 bases remained unmatched. The CDR3 has 12 amino acids. Germline loops: CDR1 KGHSH, CDR2 LQKENI. CDR3 amino acids: CASSDRVGEQYF. The CDR3 DNA follows: TGTGCCAGCTCAGACAGGGTAGGCGAGCAGTACTTC.

The chain has TRBV5-4 and TRBJ2-5; 9 nucleotides line up with TRBD1. Trimming at V came to 3 bases and at J to 4 bases, leaving 10 bases not matched to a gene. The CDR3 is made up of 16 amino acids. Germline assignment: CDR1 SGHNT and CDR2 YYREEE (reference sequence). The CDR3 region is CASSSTTGGRGETQYF. The DNA for the CDR3 is TGTGCCAGCAGCTCAACAACAGGGGGCAGAGGAGAGACCCAGTACTTC.

The gene calls are TRBV7-2 and TRBJ1-1; unclear D gene. Germline assignment: CDR1 SGHTA and CDR2 FQGNSA. The CDR3 is made up of 13 amino acids. Trimming stripped 0 bases from V and 7 bases from J, with 9 bases between. The CDR3 here is CASSLAVGIEAFF. Here the CDR3 DNA reads TGTGCCAGCAGCTTAGCGGTAGGGATTGAAGCTTTCTTT.

This clone was detected only a few times. The chain recombines TRBV6-6 with TRBJ2-2; tentatively, D is TRBD1 (5 bases). Germline assignment: CDR1 MNHNY and CDR2 SVGAGI (reference sequence). This CDR3 has 16 amino acids. The V end lost 0 bases, the J end lost 7 bases, and 15 bases lay between the germline ends. The CDR3 nucleotides are TGTGCCAGCAGTTACTCGCCGGACATTGGTCGCGGGGAGCTGTTTTTT. It encodes CASSYSPDIGRGELFF.

The chain combines TRBV28 with TRBJ1-4; 7 positions match TRBD1. The ends lost 3 bases at V and 7 bases at J; junction bases unmatched: 17. The CDR3 covers 18 residues. Looked up from germline, CDR1 is MDHEN and CDR2 is SYDVKM. CDR3: CASSFQKQGFELGEKLFF. CDR3 nucleotide sequence: TGTGCCAGCAGTTTCCAAAAACAGGGGTTCGAGTTAGGTGAAAAACTGTTTTTT.

The chain couples TRBV6-6 to TRBJ1-6; a weak D match, TRBD1 (5 bases). The CDR3 totals 14 residues. The ends were cut back, 3 bases at V and 9 bases at J, with 12 bases in the middle. Germline-derived CDR1 and CDR2 are MNHNY and SVGAGI (reference sequence). The DNA of the CDR3 is TGTGCCAGCAGTTATGGCCAGGGCTTTTCACCCCTCCACTTT. Amino acids: CASSYGQGFSPLHF.

In its sample, this clone was seen a few times. This sequence joins TRBV9 and TRBJ2-7; TRBD1 aligns across 7 bases. The V segment lost 4 bases and the J segment 1 base; nucleotides outside the gene matches: 11. This CDR3 spans 16 amino acids. Germline CDR1 is SGDLS and CDR2 is YYNGEE. CDR3 DNA sequence: TGTGCCAGCAGCCACGGACAGGCTACCAATTCCTACGAGCAGTACTTC. This encodes CASSHGQATNSYEQYF. The full variable domain, rest sourced from reference TRBV9 and TRBJ2-7, is DSGVTQTPKHLITATGQRVTLRCSPRSGDLSVYWYQQSLDQGLQFLIQYYNGEERAKGNILERFSAQQFPDLHSELNLSSLELGDSALYFCASSHGQATNSYEQYFGPGTRLTVT.

The rearrangement joins TRBV5-1 to TRBJ2-1; 12 nucleotides align to TRBD2. Germline lookup yields CDR1 SGHRS and CDR2 YFSETQ. The CDR3 consists of 16 residues. After removal of 2 bases from V and 7 bases from J, the junction contained 7 bases not matched to a gene. CDR3 nucleotides: TGCGCCAGCAGCTTAGAGGCTAGCGGGAGGGCGAATGAGCAGTTCTTC. As protein: CASSLEASGRANEQFF.

The chain joins TRBV4-2 to TRBJ1-4, with D unclear. Trimming took 3 bases from V and 2 from J, leaving 13 bases between them. This CDR3 is 16 amino acids long. Germline V lookup: CDR1 LGHNA, CDR2 YNFKEQ. The CDR3 region has the DNA TGTGCCAGCAGCCAGACCGCAGGTTTCACTAATGAAAAACTGTTTTTT. Amino acids: CASSQTAGFTNEKLFF.

Regarding this clone: The sample carries other DNA sequences with the same CDR3. The rearrangement joins TRBV4-1 to TRBJ2-2; possibly TRBD1 or TRBD2 for D (5 bases each). V lost 8 bases and J 0 bases, leaving 13 bases between the germline ends. CDR3 length: 15 amino acids. CDR1 and CDR2 (germline): MGHRA, YSYEKL. CDR3 in DNA: TGCGCCAGCGCCGGGACCCAATCGAACACCGGGGAGCTGTTTTTT. This gives the protein CASAGTQSNTGELFF.

This chain joins TRBV5-1 and TRBJ2-1; D perhaps matches TRBD2 (5 bases). Germline V gene lookup returns CDR1 SGHRS and CDR2 YFSETQ. V shed 7 bases and J shed 5 bases, with 13 bases lying between them. CDR3 length: 13 amino acids. The CDR3 is CASSGLGDNEQFF. The CDR3 nucleotides read TGCGCCAGCTCTGGACTTGGGGACAATGAGCAGTTCTTC.

The chain has TRBV21-1 and TRBJ2-7; the table's D call of TRBD1 was not tested on the DNA. TRBV21-1 is a listed pseudogene. The CDR3 has 15 amino acids. CDR3 sequence reads: CASSKWTASSYEQYF. For the CDR3, the DNA is TGTGCCAGCAGCAAATGGACAGCGAGCTCCTACGAGCAGTACTTC.

This CDR3 is CASSSGRSYNEQFF. CDR3 nucleotide sequence: TGTGCCAGCAGCTCAGGGCGCAGTTACAATGAGCAGTTCTTC. This chain links TRBV11-3 with TRBJ2-1; maybe TRBD1 (5 bases). V lost 4 bases and J 4 bases, leaving 11 bases between the germline ends. The germline V gene has CDR1 SGHNT and CDR2 YENEEA. The CDR3 extends over 14 amino acids. Complete variable domain (other parts from reference TRBV11-3 and TRBJ2-1): EAGVVQSPRYKIIEKKQPVAFWCNPISGHNTLYWYLQNLGQGPELLIRYENEEAVDDSQLPKDRFSAERLKGVDSTLKIQPAELGDSAVYLCASSSGRSYNEQFFGPGTRLTVL.